Below, one T cell receptor (beta chain) is given with its context. In the source study's methods: Using reference gene primer amplification, nucleated cell counts were estimated. The protocol was immunoSEQ multiplex PCR, while the TCRdb copy is restricted to in-frame clones and leaves out a portion. D and trimming come from the DNA, and the V and J calls and clone size come from that table. The table lists under 350,000 clones, just over 85% of them singletons. The CDR3 extends over 19 amino acids. The germline CDR1 and CDR2 sequences are MDHEN and SYDVKM. V lost 1 base, J lost 2 bases, and 13 bases stayed unmatched. Membership in each cohort depended on participant-reported clinical history. The data were obtained in a study of blood T cell repertoires in COVID-19. Across the study: Samples representing acute and convalescent COVID-19 were sourced from the United States, Italy and Spain. Sample material is recorded as cDNA or gDNA derived from T cells, B-cell-depleted T cells, or PBMCs.

This clonotype was obtained from a woman aged 40-49 years with acute COVID-19. The chain recombines TRBV28 with TRBJ1-1, with 10 bases that match TRBD1. The sequenced material came from PBMCs or T cells enriched from blood (not recorded which). CDR3 region: CASSLSIRDRGGPNTEAFF. The CDR3 nucleotides read TGTGCCAGCAGTTTATCTATCCGGGACAGGGGCGGCCCTAACACTGAAGCTTTCTTT.